The 28 T cell receptor beta chains presented below share a single source sample, sequenced in a study of blood T cell repertoires in COVID-19. Sequenced by immunoSEQ multiplex PCR; TCRdb stores in-frame clones only, minus some. This table has roughly 35,000 clones, about 93% appearing once. The material sequenced was peripheral blood. The receptors come from a human donor in a cohort sampled during active COVID-19.

The chain has TRBV7-6 and TRBJ1-1, with D perhaps TRBD1 (5 bases). This CDR3 is built from 14 residues. Germline CDR1 SGHVS, CDR2 FNYEAQ. Trimming cost V 3 bases and J 5 bases, with 13 bases left between them. The CDR3: CASSLGGAWTEAFF. The CDR3 coding sequence is TGTGCCAGCAGCTTGGGAGGGGCTTGGACTGAAGCTTTCTTT.

The V call is TRBV29-1, the J call TRBJ1-6; a possible D gene is TRBD1 (6 bases). The CDR3 runs to 13 residues. Per the germline V gene, CDR1 is SQVTM and CDR2 is ANQGSEA. Trimming took 4 bases from V and 3 from J, leaving 7 bases between them. The CDR3 spells CSVGQDYNSPLHF. The CDR3 DNA sequence: TGCAGCGTTGGACAGGACTATAATTCACCCCTCCACTTT.

The gene calls are TRBV29-1 and TRBJ1-2, with D tentatively TRBD1 (5 bases). This CDR3 spans 12 amino acids. Germline V gene sequence: CDR1 SQVTM, CDR2 ANQGSEA. Trimming took off 4 bases at V and 6 bases at J, with 12 bases between the two ends. CDR3 in amino acids: CSVARGTNGYTF. The CDR3 DNA follows: TGCAGCGTTGCTAGGGGAACTAATGGCTACACCTTC.

Remarks on this clone: One end of the junction is discordant with germline, which a read error may explain. V gene TRBV5-1 combines with J gene TRBJ1-2; D is undetermined. The CDR3 extends over 12 amino acids. CDR1 SGHRS and CDR2 YFSETQ come from the germline V gene. The CDR3: CASSTEGGTGSF. The CDR3 DNA sequence: TGCGCCAGCAGCACGGAAGGAGGTACGGGGTCCTTC. Together with reference TRBV5-1 and TRBJ1-2, the CDR3 gives the full variable domain: KAGVTQTPRYLIKTRGQQVTLSCSPISGHRSVSWYQQTPGQGLQFLFEYFSETQRNKGNFPGRFSGRQFSNSRSEMNVSTLELGDSALYLCASSTEGGTGSFGSGTRLTVV.

This clone was seen a single time. The chain joins TRBV10-1 to TRBJ1-1; a possible D gene is TRBD1 (6 bases). Germline CDR1 reads WNHNN; CDR2 reads SYGVQD (reference sequence). CDR3 size: 18 residues. V was clipped by 3 bases and J by 2 bases, with 22 bases between them. CDR3 region: CASSEGRGTQFDNTEAFF. DNA of the CDR3: TGCGCCAGCAGTGAAGGCAGGGGAACGCAATTTGATAACACTGAAGCTTTCTTT.

This chain links TRBV30 with TRBJ1-2; D possibly corresponds to TRBD1 (5 bases). V was pared by 3 bases and J by 0 bases, with 11 bases between. CDR3 size: 14 residues. The germline V gene has CDR1 GTSNPN and CDR2 SVGIG (reference sequence). CDR3 DNA sequence: TGTGCCTGGAGGAGCGACAGAACTAACTATGGCTACACCTTC. It yields the protein CAWRSDRTNYGYTF.

The V call is TRBV4-1, the J call TRBJ1-1; perhaps TRBD1 as D (5 bases). The CDR3 runs to 17 residues. V was trimmed by 0 bases and J by 6 bases, leaving 20 bases between them. CDR1 and CDR2 (germline): MGHRA, YSYEKL. The CDR3 nucleotides read TGCGCCAGCAGCCAAGATACGGGGGGTTGGGCTGACGCTGAAGCTTTCTTT. Encoded protein: CASSQDTGGWADAEAFF.

This clone has a single count. The V gene is TRBV7-9, the J gene TRBJ2-1; possibly TRBD1 for D (6 bases). The CDR3 is 15 residues long. The V gene's germline CDR1 is SEHNR and CDR2 FQNEAQ (reference sequence). The germline V and J ends were trimmed by 5 bases and 5 bases, with 16 bases remaining between them. The CDR3 region has the DNA TGTGCCAGCAGCCCCGGGACACCAGGAGACAATGAGCAGTTCTTC. Its protein is CASSPGTPGDNEQFF.

The chain carries TRBV30 and TRBJ1-1, with 9 positions matching TRBD1. Germline trimming cut 2 bases from V and 3 bases from J; bases unmatched to any gene: 10. This CDR3 is built from 16 residues. Germline values: CDR1 GTSNPN, CDR2 SVGIG (reference sequence). CDR3 in amino acids: CAWSPRWRTGDTEAFF. CDR3 sequence (DNA): TGTGCCTGGAGTCCCCGTTGGAGGACAGGGGACACTGAAGCTTTCTTT.

CDR3 bases: TGCAGTGCTACTGGCACAGATACGCAGTATTTT. It specifies CSATGTDTQYF. This sequence joins TRBV20-1 and TRBJ2-3; no reliable D call. This CDR3 contains 11 residues. Germline V lookup: CDR1 DFQATT, CDR2 SNEGSKA (reference sequence). V was cut by 4 bases and J by 1 base, with 3 bases left in between.

The chain recombines TRBV5-1 with TRBJ2-7; 9 nucleotides line up with TRBD2. CDR3 length: 15 amino acids. Trimming at V came to 2 bases and at J to 0 bases, leaving 3 bases not matched to a gene. The germline CDR1 and CDR2 sequences are SGHRS and YFSETQ. CDR3 sequence (DNA): TGCGCCAGCAGCTTTTTTAGCGGGGGCTCCTACGAGCAGTACTTC. As protein: CASSFFSGGSYEQYF.

This sequence joins TRBV11-2 and TRBJ1-1; weak D call: TRBD1 (5 bases). Germline CDR1 reads SGHAT; CDR2 reads FQNNGV. The CDR3 totals 14 residues. V dropped 5 bases and J dropped 1 base, with 11 bases sitting between them. The CDR3 region has the DNA TGTGCCAGCAGCCCAGCCAGGGAGAACACTGAAGCTTTCTTT. It yields the protein CASSPARENTEAFF.

The rearrangement links TRBV10-2 to TRBJ2-1; D possibly corresponds to TRBD2 (6 bases). Trimming removed 3 bases at V and 0 bases at J, with 9 bases between. Germline V lookup: CDR1 WSHSY, CDR2 SAAADI. The CDR3 runs 15 residues. The CDR3 sequence: CASSDGGSSYNEQFF. Here the CDR3 DNA reads TGCGCCAGCAGTGATGGGGGGAGCTCCTACAATGAGCAGTTCTTC.

The chain has TRBV27 and TRBJ2-2; D is possibly TRBD1 (5 bases). The CDR3 runs to 17 residues. The germline gives CDR1 MNHEY, CDR2 SMNVEV (reference sequence). V lost 7 bases and J lost 6, with 24 bases in between. The DNA for the CDR3 is TGTGCCAGCACCCCGACAGAAGGTGGAGTTCGGGCCGGGGAGCTGTTTTTT. Its protein is CASTPTEGGVRAGELFF.

The CDR3 is CASSPGQGPYGYTF. CDR3 in DNA: TGTGCCAGCAGCCCTGGACAGGGACCTTATGGCTACACCTTC. V is TRBV9 and J is TRBJ1-2, with 8 bases lining up with TRBD1. Germline CDR1 is SGDLS and CDR2 is YYNGEE. J lost 5 bases, V lost 4 bases, and 7 bases had no gene match. The CDR3 has 14 residues.

The chain is built from TRBV7-8 and TRBJ2-3; 8 bases are a match to TRBD2. The CDR3 consists of 16 residues. V was clipped by 3 bases and J by 2 bases; unmatched bases: 7. Germline values: CDR1 SGHVS, CDR2 FQNEAQ. The CDR3 is CASSLALAAYTDTQYF. CDR3 bases: TGTGCCAGCAGCTTGGCACTAGCGGCCTACACAGATACGCAGTATTTT. Drawing the rest from reference TRBV7-8 and TRBJ2-3, the complete variable domain is GAGVSQSPRYKVAKRGQDVALRCDPISGHVSLFWYQQALGQGPEFLTYFQNEAQLDKSGLPSDRFFAERPEGSVSTLKIQRTQQEDSAVYLCASSLALAAYTDTQYFGPGTRLTVL.

CDR3 residues: CASSGTGNGELFF. CDR3 coding DNA: TGCGCCAGCAGTGGAACAGGCAACGGGGAGCTGTTTTTT. V and J are TRBV10-2 and TRBJ2-2, with a possible D match to TRBD1 (5 bases). Germline assignment: CDR1 WSHSY and CDR2 SAAADI. CDR3 length: 13 residues. Trimming removed 4 bases from V and 7 bases from J, with 10 bases in between.

The chain is built from TRBV5-8 and TRBJ2-3; D is uncertain. The CDR3 covers 15 residues. V dropped 3 bases and J dropped 2 bases, with 13 bases sitting between them. Germline CDR1 reads SGHTS; CDR2 reads YDEGEE. CDR3: CASSSRRDLTDTQYF. CDR3 nucleotide sequence: TGTGCCAGCAGCTCTAGGAGAGACCTCACAGATACGCAGTATTTT.

The genes are TRBV27 and TRBJ1-4; TRBD1 is a possible D gene (6 bases). V was pared by 2 bases and J by 5 bases, with 9 bases between. Germline CDR1 and CDR2: MNHEY and SMNVEV (reference sequence). The CDR3 runs 14 residues. This chain's CDR3 is CASSLVGQNEKLFF. CDR3 DNA: TGTGCCAGCAGTTTAGTGGGACAAAATGAAAAACTGTTTTTT.

The V and J genes are TRBV3-1 (or the pseudogene TRBV3-2) and TRBJ2-2, with 7 bases that match TRBD1. The CDR3 covers 16 residues. Per the germline V gene, CDR1 is LGHDT and CDR2 is YNNKEL (reference sequence). The J segment lost 0 bases and the V segment lost 3 bases, leaving 4 bases of the junction unmatched. The CDR3 reads CASSHGQEPNTGELFF. The CDR3 nucleotides read TGTGCCAGCAGCCACGGACAGGAACCGAACACCGGGGAGCTGTTTTTT.

The V and J genes are TRBV2 and TRBJ2-7, with 10 positions matching TRBD1. Trimming removed 6 bases from V and 3 bases from J; junction bases left unmatched: 8. The CDR3 length is 15 residues. CDR1 and CDR2 from the germline V gene are SNHLY and FYNNEI. DNA of the CDR3: TGTGCCAGCAGGACCGGGACAGGGGATTACTACGAGCAGTACTTC. Encoded protein: CASRTGTGDYYEQYF.

The chain uses TRBV9 and TRBJ2-1; TRBD2 matches at 14 bases. This CDR3 is 19 amino acids long. V lost 3 bases to trimming and J lost 0 bases; unmatched junction nucleotides: 8. CDR1 and CDR2 from the germline V gene are SGDLS and YYNGEE. The CDR3 protein is CASSGTGTSGSSSYNEQFF. CDR3 nucleotide sequence: TGTGCCAGCAGCGGAACCGGGACTAGCGGGAGTAGCTCCTACAATGAGCAGTTCTTC. Drawing the rest from reference TRBV9 and TRBJ2-1, the complete variable domain is DSGVTQTPKHLITATGQRVTLRCSPRSGDLSVYWYQQSLDQGLQFLIQYYNGEERAKGNILERFSAQQFPDLHSELNLSSLELGDSALYFCASSGTGTSGSSSYNEQFFGPGTRLTVL.

The V gene is TRBV9, the J gene TRBJ1-2; D uncertain. Per the germline V gene, CDR1 is SGDLS and CDR2 is YYNGEE. Between the trimmed V and J ends, which lost 0 bases and 5 bases, there was a span of 8 bases. This CDR3 comprises 13 residues. The CDR3 nucleotides are TGTGCCAGCAGCGTAGGGCAGTCATATGGCTACACCTTC. Its translation is CASSVGQSYGYTF.

V gene TRBV6-4 combines with J gene TRBJ2-1, with D possibly matching TRBD2 (6 bases). The ends were cut back, 0 bases at V and 4 bases at J, with 7 bases in the middle. The CDR3 runs to 14 residues. Germline assignment: CDR1 MRHNA and CDR2 SNTAGT. Here the CDR3 reads CASSDSGGYNEQFF. CDR3 nucleotides: TGTGCCAGCAGTGACTCCGGGGGATACAATGAGCAGTTCTTC.

The chain employs TRBV2 and TRBJ2-7; 10 bases map to TRBD2. This CDR3 spans 15 amino acids. J was trimmed by 0 bases and V by 3 bases; bases with no gene match: 2. From germline, CDR1 is SNHLY and CDR2 FYNNEI. CDR3 DNA: TGTGCCAGCAGTGATCCTAGCGGGAGCTCCTACGAGCAGTACTTC. Protein: CASSDPSGSSYEQYF.

The chain employs TRBV30 and TRBJ1-5; D is unresolved. Germline CDR1 GTSNPN, CDR2 SVGIG (reference sequence). This CDR3 has 13 amino acids. Trimming removed 0 bases from V and 9 bases from J, with 12 bases in between. CDR3 nucleotides: TGTGCCTGGAGTGTCCGAGGGCTTGGGCCCCAGCATTTT. It specifies CAWSVRGLGPQHF.

This sequence joins TRBV27 and TRBJ2-3; 7 nucleotides agree with TRBD1. There are 16 residues in the CDR3. Germline CDR1 and CDR2: MNHEY and SMNVEV (reference sequence). V lost 1 base, J lost 0 bases, and 4 bases stayed unmatched. The CDR3 sequence is CASSLWLGQSTDTQYF. CDR3 coding DNA: TGTGCCAGCAGTTTATGGCTGGGACAGAGCACAGATACGCAGTATTTT.

The rearrangement uses TRBV28 and TRBJ1-5; 7 positions agree with TRBD1. The CDR3 has 16 amino acids. Trimming removed 2 bases from V and 5 bases from J; junction bases left unmatched: 9. Germline V lookup: CDR1 MDHEN, CDR2 SYDVKM. The DNA for the CDR3 is TGTGCCAGCAGTTTAATTCACAGGGGCAAGGATCAGCCCCAGCATTTT. Translated, it gives CASSLIHRGKDQPQHF. Full variable domain (rest looked up from reference TRBV28 and TRBJ1-5): DVKVTQSSRYLVKRTGEKVFLECVQDMDHENMFWYRQDPGLGLRLIYFSYDVKMKEKGDIPEGYSVSREKKERFSLILESASTNQTSMYLCASSLIHRGKDQPQHFGDGTRLSIL.